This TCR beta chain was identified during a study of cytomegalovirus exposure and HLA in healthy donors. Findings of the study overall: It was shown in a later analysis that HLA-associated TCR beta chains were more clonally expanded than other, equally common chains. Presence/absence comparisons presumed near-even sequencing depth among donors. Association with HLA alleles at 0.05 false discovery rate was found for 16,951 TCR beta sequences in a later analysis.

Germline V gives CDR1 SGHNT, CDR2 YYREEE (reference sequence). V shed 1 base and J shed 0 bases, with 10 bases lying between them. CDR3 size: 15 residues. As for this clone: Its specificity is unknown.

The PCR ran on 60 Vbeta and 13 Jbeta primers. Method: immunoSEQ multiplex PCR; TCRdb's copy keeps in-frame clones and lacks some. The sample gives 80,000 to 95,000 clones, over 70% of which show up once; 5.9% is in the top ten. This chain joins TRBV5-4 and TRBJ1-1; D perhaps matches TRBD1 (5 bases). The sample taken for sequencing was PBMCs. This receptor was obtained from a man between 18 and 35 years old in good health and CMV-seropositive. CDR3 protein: CASSLQGYMNTEAFF. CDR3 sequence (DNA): TGTGCCAGCAGCTTGCAGGGATACATGAACACTGAAGCTTTCTTT.